There are a few counts of the clone carrying this TCR beta chain. Its antigen remains unknown. The data originate from a study of T cell repertoires in cytomegalovirus infection. MiXCR, applied by TCRdb to the reads, yields one record per CDR3 protein. The table records about 570,000 distinct CDR3 sequences, around two fifths of them present only once. The CDR3 runs 18 residues. The germline V gene has CDR1 SGHTA and CDR2 FQGNSA. V was clipped by 5 bases and J by 0 bases; unmatched bases: 6. The sequences come from cultured PBMCs, collected from culture after CMV antigen stimulation. The TCR sequence derives from a human donor in good health (CMV status not recorded). Some clones in this sample may be carry-over from other donors' samples. V usage is TRBV7-2 and J usage is TRBJ2-4; TRBD2 agrees at 14 bases. The CDR3 here is CASSPGLAGGLAKNIQYF. Here the CDR3 DNA reads TGTGCCAGCAGCCCCGGACTAGCGGGAGGACTAGCCAAAAACATTCAGTACTTC. Complete variable domain (other parts from reference TRBV7-2 and TRBJ2-4): GAGVSQSPSNKVTEKGKDVELRCDPISGHTALYWYRQSLGQGLEFLIYFQGNSAPDKSGLPSDRFSAERTGGSVSTLTIQRTQQEDSAVYLCASSPGLAGGLAKNIQYFGAGTRLSVL.